Listed here are 8 T cell receptor beta chains from one sample, sequenced in a study of blood T cell repertoires in COVID-19. Assay used: immunoSEQ multiplex PCR; TCRdb lists only in-frame clones, some missing. The data hold tens of thousands of clones, with roughly 87% observed a single time. Sequencing was carried out using peripheral blood. Every receptor here comes from a woman aged 45-65 years with active or convalescent COVID-19.

J is TRBJ2-5 and V is TRBV6-2 or TRBV6-3; 10 nucleotides align to TRBD1. CDR3 length: 14 amino acids. V lost 2 bases and J lost 5; bases outside the gene matches: 2. The V gene's germline CDR1 is MNHEY and CDR2 SVGEGT. The CDR3 protein is CASSYDRGPETQYF. Here the CDR3 DNA reads TGTGCCAGCAGTTACGACAGGGGGCCGGAGACCCAGTACTTC.

On this clone itself: At one end the junction does not follow the germline gene, possibly because of a read error. The chain joins TRBV3-1 (or the pseudogene TRBV3-2) to TRBJ1-1; 8 bases agree with TRBD1. The CDR3 contains 13 residues. Germline assignment: CDR1 LGHDT and CDR2 YNNKEL (reference sequence). The CDR3 spells CASSQGRDRTSLF. As DNA, the CDR3 is TGTGCCAGCAGCCAAGGGAGGGACAGGACTTCTCTCTTT.

The V gene is TRBV3-1 (or the pseudogene TRBV3-2), the J gene TRBJ2-1; D might be TRBD2 (5 bases). Trimming removed 3 bases from V and 6 bases from J, with 12 bases in between. This CDR3 contains 14 residues. Germline assignment: CDR1 LGHDT and CDR2 YNNKEL (reference sequence). CDR3 region: CASSQTGWGNEQFF. CDR3 in DNA: TGTGCCAGCAGCCAGACGGGGTGGGGCAATGAGCAGTTCTTC.

V is TRBV10-3 and J is TRBJ2-1; TRBD1 matches at 9 bases. Germline trimming cut 6 bases from V and 3 bases from J; bases unmatched to any gene: 9. Germline V CDR1 and CDR2: ENHRY, SYGVKD. The CDR3 spans 16 residues. In DNA, the CDR3 is TGTGCCATCAGCGACCGTGGGACAGGGAACTACAATGAGCAGTTCTTC. Translation gives CAISDRGTGNYNEQFF.

The chain employs TRBV6-2 or TRBV6-3 and TRBJ1-2, with D perhaps matching TRBD1 (5 bases). The germline gives CDR1 MNHEY, CDR2 SVGEGT. The CDR3 is 18 amino acids. Trimming took off 3 bases at V and 4 bases at J, with 24 bases between the two ends. The CDR3: CASSYPDIAGRRLYGYTF. CDR3 sequence (DNA): TGTGCCAGCAGTTATCCTGATATCGCGGGGCGACGGCTCTATGGCTACACCTTC.

The gene calls are TRBV7-2 and TRBJ1-1, with a weak D call TRBD1 (5 bases). CDR3 length: 16 residues. The germline V gene encodes CDR1 SGHTA and CDR2 FQGNSA. V lost 0 bases, J lost 2 bases, and 13 bases lay in between. The chain's CDR3 is CASSLAQGGYNTEAFF. In DNA form, the CDR3 reads TGTGCCAGCAGCTTAGCGCAGGGAGGTTACAACACTGAAGCTTTCTTT.

This clone was picked up one time. The gene calls are TRBV6-6 and TRBJ1-3, with D unresolved. CDR1 is MNHNY, CDR2 SVGAGI, per germline (reference sequence). V was pared by 7 bases and J by 5 bases, with 15 bases between. CDR3 size: 14 residues. The CDR3 nucleotides are TGTGCCAGCAAGGAGGGAAAGAGACGAAACACCATATATTTT. It is translated as CASKEGKRRNTIYF.

V gene TRBV6-4 combines with J gene TRBJ1-1, with D possibly matching TRBD1 (6 bases). Trimming pared 2 bases from V and 3 bases from J, leaving 7 bases between. The germline V gene has CDR1 MRHNA and CDR2 SNTAGT. The CDR3 length is 13 residues. CDR3 coding DNA: TGTGCCAGCAGTGACCGACAGGACACTGAAGCTTTCTTT. This gives the protein CASSDRQDTEAFF.